This T cell receptor beta chain comes out of a study of CD8 T cells in Susac syndrome. It was with random hexamers that 0.5 to 1 ug RNA was reverse transcribed. Each CDR3 protein is one row after TCRdb ran MiXCR on the immunoSEQ multiplex PCR reads. The sample yields about 240,000 distinct CDR3 sequences, about 95% seen once. CDR1 is SQVTM, CDR2 ANQGSEA, per germline. The CDR3 has 13 residues. V dropped 7 bases and J dropped 3 bases, with 15 bases sitting between them. The sample was CD4+ T cells from PBMCs. This sequence was found in a human donor with Susac syndrome. The J gene is TRBJ1-2, the V gene TRBV29-1; a weak D match, TRBD1 (5 bases). The CDR3 region has the DNA TGCAGCGCGGACCCTTGGGGGGACTATGGCTACACCTTC. This encodes CSADPWGDYGYTF.